This TCR beta chain was identified in a study of T-cell memory formation after mild COVID-19. In the study overall: The study found TCR clusters largely donor specific.

Details on this clonotype: The antigen remains undetermined.

Study-wide results and limits: Contracting CD4+ clones were located mainly in CM and EM, and CD8+ clones in EMRA. Pre-infection memory showed some responding clones, and this suggested that cross-reactive memory joined.

V was cut by 8 bases and J by 7 bases, with 15 bases left in between. This CDR3 spans 13 amino acids. MiXCR, run by TCRdb on the 5' RACE reads, gives a single entry per CDR3 protein. The sample lists about 290,000 distinct CDR3 sequences, around a sixth occurring once. The source material was PBMCs or a T cell subset sorted from them (not recorded which). The origin of this receptor is a young man who had mild COVID-19 (a few samples of this study predate the infection). Cell type and time point are not known. The genes are TRBV12-3 or TRBV12-4 and TRBJ1-5; D is possibly TRBD1 (5 bases). For the CDR3, the DNA is TGTGCCAGCGTCCGAGGGGATTTCCAGCCCCAGCATTTT. Encoded protein: CASVRGDFQPQHF.